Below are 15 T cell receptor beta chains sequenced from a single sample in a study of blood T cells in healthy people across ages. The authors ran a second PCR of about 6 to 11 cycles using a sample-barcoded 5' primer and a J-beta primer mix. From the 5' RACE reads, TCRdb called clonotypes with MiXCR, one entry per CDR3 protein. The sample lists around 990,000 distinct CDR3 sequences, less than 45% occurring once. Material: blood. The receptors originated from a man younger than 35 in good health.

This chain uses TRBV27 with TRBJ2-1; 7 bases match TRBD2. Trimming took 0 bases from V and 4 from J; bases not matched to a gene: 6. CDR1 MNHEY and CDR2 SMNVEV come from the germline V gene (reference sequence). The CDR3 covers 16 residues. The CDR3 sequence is CASSLSRTRGYNEQFF. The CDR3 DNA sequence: TGTGCCAGCAGTTTATCGAGGACTAGAGGGTACAATGAGCAGTTCTTC.

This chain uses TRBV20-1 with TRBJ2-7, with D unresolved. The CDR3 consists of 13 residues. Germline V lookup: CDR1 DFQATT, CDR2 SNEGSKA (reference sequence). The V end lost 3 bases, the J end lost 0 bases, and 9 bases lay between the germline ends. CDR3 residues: CSARVQSSYEQYF. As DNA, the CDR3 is TGCAGTGCTAGGGTACAGAGCTCCTACGAGCAGTACTTC.

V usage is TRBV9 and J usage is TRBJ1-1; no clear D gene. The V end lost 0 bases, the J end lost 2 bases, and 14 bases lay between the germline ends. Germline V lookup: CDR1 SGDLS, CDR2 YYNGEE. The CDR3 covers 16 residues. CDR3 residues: CASSVANLGTNTEAFF. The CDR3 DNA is TGTGCCAGCAGCGTAGCTAACTTAGGCACCAACACTGAAGCTTTCTTT.

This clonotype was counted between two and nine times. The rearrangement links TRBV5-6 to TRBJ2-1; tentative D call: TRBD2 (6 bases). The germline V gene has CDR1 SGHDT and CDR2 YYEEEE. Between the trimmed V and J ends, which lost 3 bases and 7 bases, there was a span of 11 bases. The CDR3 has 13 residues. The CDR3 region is CASSWEAENEQFF. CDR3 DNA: TGTGCCAGCAGCTGGGAGGCGGAAAATGAGCAGTTCTTC.

For the CDR3, the DNA is TGCAGTGCTAGAGGGGGGGCCGATAACACTGAAGCTTTCTTT. Its translation: CSARGGADNTEAFF. The gene calls are TRBV20-1 and TRBJ1-1, with D possibly TRBD1 on 6 matching bases. The CDR3 has 14 amino acids. Between the trimmed V and J ends, which lost 1 base and 2 bases, there was a span of 11 bases. Germline loops: CDR1 DFQATT, CDR2 SNEGSKA (reference sequence).

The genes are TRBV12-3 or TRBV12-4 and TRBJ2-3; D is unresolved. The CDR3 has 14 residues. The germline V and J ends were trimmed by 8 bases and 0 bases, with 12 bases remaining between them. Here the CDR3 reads CASAGPTSTDTQYF. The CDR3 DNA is TGTGCCAGCGCCGGACCTACTAGCACAGATACGCAGTATTTT.

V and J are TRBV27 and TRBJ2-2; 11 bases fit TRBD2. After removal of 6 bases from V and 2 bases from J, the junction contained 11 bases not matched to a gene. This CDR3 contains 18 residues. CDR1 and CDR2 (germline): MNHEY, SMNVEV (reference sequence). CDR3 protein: CASSHSGGAGSNTGELFF. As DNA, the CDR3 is TGTGCCAGCAGCCATAGCGGGGGGGCCGGGAGTAACACCGGGGAGCTGTTTTTT.

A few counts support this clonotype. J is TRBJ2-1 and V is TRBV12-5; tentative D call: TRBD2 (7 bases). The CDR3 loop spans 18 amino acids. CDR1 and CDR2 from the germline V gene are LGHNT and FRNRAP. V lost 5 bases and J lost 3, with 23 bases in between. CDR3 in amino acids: CASGRMGSGRGLYNEQFF. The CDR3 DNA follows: TGTGCTAGTGGTCGAATGGGCTCGGGGCGGGGGCTCTACAATGAGCAGTTCTTC.

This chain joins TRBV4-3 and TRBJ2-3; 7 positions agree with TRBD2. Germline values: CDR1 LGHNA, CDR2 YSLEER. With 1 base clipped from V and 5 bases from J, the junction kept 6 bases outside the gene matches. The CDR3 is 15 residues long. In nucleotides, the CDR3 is TGCGCCAGCAGCCAAGGTTGGCGGGGGAGAGATACGCAGTATTTT. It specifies CASSQGWRGRDTQYF.

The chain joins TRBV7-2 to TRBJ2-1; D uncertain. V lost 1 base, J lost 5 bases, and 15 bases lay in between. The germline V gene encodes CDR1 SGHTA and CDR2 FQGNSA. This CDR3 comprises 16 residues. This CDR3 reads CASSLVGLLLNNEQFF. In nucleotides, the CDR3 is TGTGCCAGCAGCTTAGTAGGGCTACTTCTAAACAATGAGCAGTTCTTC.

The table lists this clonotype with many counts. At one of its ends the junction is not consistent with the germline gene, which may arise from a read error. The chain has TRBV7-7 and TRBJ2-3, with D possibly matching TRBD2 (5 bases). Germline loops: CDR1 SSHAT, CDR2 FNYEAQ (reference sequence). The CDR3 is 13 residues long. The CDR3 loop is CASSSELADTQYF. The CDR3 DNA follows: TGTGCTAGCAGCTCGGAACTAGCAGATACGCAGTATTTT.

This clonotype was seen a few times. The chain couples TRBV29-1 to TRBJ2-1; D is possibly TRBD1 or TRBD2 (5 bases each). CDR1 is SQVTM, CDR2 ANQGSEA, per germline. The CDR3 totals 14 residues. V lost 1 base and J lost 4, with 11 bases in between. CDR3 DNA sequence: TGCAGCGTTGAAGTGAGGGGTAGTTACAATGAGCAGTTCTTC. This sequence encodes CSVEVRGSYNEQFF.

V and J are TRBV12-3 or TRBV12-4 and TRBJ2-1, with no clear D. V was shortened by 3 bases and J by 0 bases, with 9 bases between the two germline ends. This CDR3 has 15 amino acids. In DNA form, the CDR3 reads TGTGCCAGCAGTTTTATGTGGGTCTCCTACAATGAGCAGTTCTTC. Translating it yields CASSFMWVSYNEQFF.

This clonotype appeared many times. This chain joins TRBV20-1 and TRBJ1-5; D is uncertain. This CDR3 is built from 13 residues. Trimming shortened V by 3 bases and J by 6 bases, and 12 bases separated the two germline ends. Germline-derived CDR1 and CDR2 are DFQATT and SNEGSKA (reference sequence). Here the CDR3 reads CSASRALGQPQHF. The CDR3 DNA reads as TGCAGTGCTAGTAGGGCATTGGGTCAGCCCCAGCATTTT.

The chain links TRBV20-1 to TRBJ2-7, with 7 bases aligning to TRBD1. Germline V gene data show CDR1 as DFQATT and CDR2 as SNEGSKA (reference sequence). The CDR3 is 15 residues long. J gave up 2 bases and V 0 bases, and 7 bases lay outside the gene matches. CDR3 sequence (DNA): TGCAGTGCTAGAGATCCCCAGGGGACAGCCTACGAGCAGTACTTC. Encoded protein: CSARDPQGTAYEQYF.